The 6 T cell receptor beta chains presented below share a single source sample, sequenced in a study of graft-versus-host responses after intestinal transplantation. TCRdb keeps only in-frame clones here, not all; method: immunoSEQ multiplex PCR. This sample has approximately 89,000 clones; 80% to 95% occur once, and the top ten carry approximately 0.18%. These receptors' targets are unknown. The sequenced sample was unstimulated CD4+ T cells sorted from spleen or lymph node cells, obtained before intestinal transplant. All receptors come from a human donor who received an intestinal transplant.

This chain joins TRBV7-7 and TRBJ2-5, with D possibly being TRBD2 (7 bases). This CDR3 region has 16 residues. The germline V gene has CDR1 SSHAT and CDR2 FNYEAQ (reference sequence). V was cut by 5 bases and J by 4 bases, with 20 bases left in between. This CDR3 reads CASSPSWGGLRETQYF. In nucleotides, the CDR3 is TGTGCCAGCAGCCCATCATGGGGGGGCCTTCGAGAGACCCAGTACTTC.

Only one count was recorded for this clone. The CDR3 sequence: CAFESMAGPNYGYTF. CDR3 sequence (DNA): TGTGCCTTTGAATCGATGGCAGGGCCCAACTATGGCTACACCTTC. The rearrangement links TRBV30 to TRBJ1-2, with D maybe TRBD1 (5 bases). The germline V gene has CDR1 GTSNPN and CDR2 SVGIG (reference sequence). This CDR3 contains 15 residues. The V gene lost 7 bases and the J gene lost 2 bases, with 20 bases spanning the gap.

The chain couples TRBV10-3 to TRBJ2-1; 8 bases map to TRBD2. Germline values: CDR1 ENHRY, CDR2 SYGVKD. V shed 8 bases and J 2 bases; nucleotides not matched to a gene: 5. This CDR3 spans 14 amino acids. CDR3 DNA sequence: TGTGCCATCCGGGGGGGGCTCACCTACAATGAGCAGTTCTTC. Translated, it gives CAIRGGLTYNEQFF.

The chain is built from TRBV5-8 and TRBJ2-6; perhaps TRBD1 as D (6 bases). Germline CDR1 is SGHTS and CDR2 is YDEGEE. V was clipped by 5 bases and J by 5 bases, with 8 bases between them. CDR3 length: 13 residues. CDR3 region: CASRRGRANVLTF. CDR3 nucleotide sequence: TGTGCCAGCAGGAGGGGGAGGGCCAACGTCCTGACTTTC. Together with reference TRBV5-8 and TRBJ2-6, the CDR3 gives the full variable domain: EAGVTQSPTHLIKTRGQQATLRCSPISGHTSVYWYQQALGLGLQFLLWYDEGEERNRGNFPPRFSGRQFPNYSSELNVNALELEDSALYLCASRRGRANVLTFGAGSRLTVL.

Here the CDR3 reads CASSPQGLAITDTQYF. The CDR3 DNA is TGTGCCAGCTCACCGCAGGGACTAGCGATCACAGATACGCAGTATTTT. The chain combines TRBV18 with TRBJ2-3; 10 nucleotides align to TRBD2. Germline trimming cut 3 bases from V and 2 bases from J; bases unmatched to any gene: 5. The CDR3 totals 16 residues. CDR1 KGHSH and CDR2 LQKENI come from the germline V gene.

This rearrangement joins TRBV14 to TRBJ2-7; 8 nucleotides align to TRBD1. The CDR3 is made up of 19 amino acids. J gave up 7 bases and V 2 bases, and 22 bases lay outside the gene matches. Germline CDR1 and CDR2: SGHDN and FVKESK. The CDR3 region is CASSQLMRQSGQGAHEQYF. Written as DNA, the CDR3 is TGTGCCAGCAGCCAACTTATGCGCCAGTCGGGGCAGGGGGCGCATGAGCAGTACTTC.